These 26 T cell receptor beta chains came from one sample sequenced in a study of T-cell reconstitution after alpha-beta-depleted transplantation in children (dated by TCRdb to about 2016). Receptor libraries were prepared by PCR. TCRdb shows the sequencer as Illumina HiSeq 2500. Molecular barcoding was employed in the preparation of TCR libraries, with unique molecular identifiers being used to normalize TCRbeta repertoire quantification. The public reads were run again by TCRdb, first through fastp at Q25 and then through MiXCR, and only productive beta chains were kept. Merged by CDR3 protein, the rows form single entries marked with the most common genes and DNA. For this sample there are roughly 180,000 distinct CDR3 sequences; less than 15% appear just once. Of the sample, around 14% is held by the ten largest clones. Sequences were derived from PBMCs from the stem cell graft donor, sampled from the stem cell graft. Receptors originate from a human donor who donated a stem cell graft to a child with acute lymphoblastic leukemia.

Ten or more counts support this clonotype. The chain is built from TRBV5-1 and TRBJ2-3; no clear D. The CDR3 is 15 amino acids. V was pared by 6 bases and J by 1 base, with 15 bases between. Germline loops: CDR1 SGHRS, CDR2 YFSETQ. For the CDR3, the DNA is TGCGCCAGCACCCGGTCTTCTATCGGCACAGATACGCAGTATTTT. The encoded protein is CASTRSSIGTDTQYF.

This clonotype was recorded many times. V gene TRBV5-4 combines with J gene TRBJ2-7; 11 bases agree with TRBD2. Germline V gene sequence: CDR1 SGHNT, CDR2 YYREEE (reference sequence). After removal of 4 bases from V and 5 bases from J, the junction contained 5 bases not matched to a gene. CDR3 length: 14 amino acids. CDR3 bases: TGTGCCAGCAGCCCCGGGACTAGCGGCAACGAGCAGTACTTC. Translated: CASSPGTSGNEQYF.

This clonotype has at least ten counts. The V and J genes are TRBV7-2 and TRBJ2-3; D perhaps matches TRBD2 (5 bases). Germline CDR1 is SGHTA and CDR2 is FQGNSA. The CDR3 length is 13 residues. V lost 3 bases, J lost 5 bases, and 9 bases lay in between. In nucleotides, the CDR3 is TGTGCCAGCAGCTTGGAGGCATTAGATACGCAGTATTTT. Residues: CASSLEALDTQYF.

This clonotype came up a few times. Here the CDR3 reads CSARDPGQGIHEQYF. The CDR3 coding sequence is TGCAGTGCTAGAGATCCGGGACAGGGTATCCACGAGCAGTACTTC. This rearrangement joins TRBV20-1 to TRBJ2-7, with 9 bases identical to TRBD1. CDR3 size: 15 residues. After removal of 0 bases from V and 5 bases from J, the junction contained 8 bases not matched to a gene. Germline CDR1 is DFQATT and CDR2 is SNEGSKA (reference sequence).

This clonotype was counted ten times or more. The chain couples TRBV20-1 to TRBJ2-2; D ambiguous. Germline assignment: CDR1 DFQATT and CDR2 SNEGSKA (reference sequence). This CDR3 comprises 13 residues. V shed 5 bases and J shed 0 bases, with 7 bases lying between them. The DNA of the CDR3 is TGCAGTGCTGACGAGACGAACACCGGGGAGCTGTTTTTT. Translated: CSADETNTGELFF.

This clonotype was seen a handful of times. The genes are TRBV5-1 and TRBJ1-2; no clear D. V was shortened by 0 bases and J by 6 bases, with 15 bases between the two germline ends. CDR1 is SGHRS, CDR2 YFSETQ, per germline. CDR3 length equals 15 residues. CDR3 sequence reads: CASSLGEVIGDGYTF. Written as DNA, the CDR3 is TGCGCCAGCAGCTTGGGCGAGGTTATTGGAGATGGCTACACCTTC.

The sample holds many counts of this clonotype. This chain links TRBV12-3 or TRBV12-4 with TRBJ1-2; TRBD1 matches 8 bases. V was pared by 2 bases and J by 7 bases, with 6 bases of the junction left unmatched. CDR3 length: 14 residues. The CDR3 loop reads CASSLFGQGPGYTF. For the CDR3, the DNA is TGTGCCAGCAGTTTATTTGGACAGGGCCCTGGCTACACCTTC.

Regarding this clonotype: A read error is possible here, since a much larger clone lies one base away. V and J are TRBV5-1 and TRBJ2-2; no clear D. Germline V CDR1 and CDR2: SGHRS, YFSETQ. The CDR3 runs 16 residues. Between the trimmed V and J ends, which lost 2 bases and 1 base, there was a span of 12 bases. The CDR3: CASSFVTGGNTGELFF. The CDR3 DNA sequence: TGCGCCAGCAGCTTCGTGACTGGCGGGAACACCGGGGAGCTGTTTTTT.

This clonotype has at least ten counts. The DNA of the CDR3 is TGCGCCAGCAGCTGGGGGGCCGAGAACACTGAAGCTTTCTTT. This sequence encodes CASSWGAENTEAFF. The genes are TRBV5-1 and TRBJ1-1; D is perhaps TRBD1 (6 bases). With 3 bases removed from V and 1 base from J, the gap between germline ends came to 10 bases. From germline, CDR1 is SGHRS and CDR2 YFSETQ. The CDR3 spans 14 residues.

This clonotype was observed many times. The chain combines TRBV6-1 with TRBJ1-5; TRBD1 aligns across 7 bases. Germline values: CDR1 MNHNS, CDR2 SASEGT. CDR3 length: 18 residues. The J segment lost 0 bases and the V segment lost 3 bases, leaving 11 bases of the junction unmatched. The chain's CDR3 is CASSEGFPGQYSNQPQHF. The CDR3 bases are TGTGCCAGCAGTGAGGGTTTCCCGGGACAGTATAGCAATCAGCCCCAGCATTTT.

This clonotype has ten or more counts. The CDR3, as DNA: TGTGCCAGCAGCCCCCGGGACAGGGGGACAGATACGCAGTATTTT. Its protein is CASSPRDRGTDTQYF. V is TRBV11-1 and J is TRBJ2-3; 11 bases match TRBD1. The CDR3 extends over 15 amino acids. The V gene end was trimmed by 5 bases and the J gene end by 3 bases; junction bases not matched to a gene: 4. From germline, CDR1 is SGHAT and CDR2 FQDESV (reference sequence).

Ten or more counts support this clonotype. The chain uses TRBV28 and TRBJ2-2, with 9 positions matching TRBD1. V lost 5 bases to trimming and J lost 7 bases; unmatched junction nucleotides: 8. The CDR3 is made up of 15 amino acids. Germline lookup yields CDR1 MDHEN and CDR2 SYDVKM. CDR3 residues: CASSPNRGRGGELFF. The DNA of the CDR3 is TGTGCCAGCAGTCCCAACAGGGGGCGGGGCGGGGAGCTGTTTTTT.

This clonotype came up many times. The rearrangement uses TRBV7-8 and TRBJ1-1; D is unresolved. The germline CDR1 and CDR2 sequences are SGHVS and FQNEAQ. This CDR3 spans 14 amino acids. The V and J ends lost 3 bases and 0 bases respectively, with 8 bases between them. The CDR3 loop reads CASSFTELNTEAFF. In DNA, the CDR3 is TGTGCCAGCAGCTTCACGGAACTGAACACTGAAGCTTTCTTT.

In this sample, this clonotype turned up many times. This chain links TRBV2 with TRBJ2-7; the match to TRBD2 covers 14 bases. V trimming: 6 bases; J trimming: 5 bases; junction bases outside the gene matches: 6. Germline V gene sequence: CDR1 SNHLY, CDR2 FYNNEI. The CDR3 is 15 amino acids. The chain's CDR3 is CASSPTSGRAHEQYF. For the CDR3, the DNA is TGTGCCAGCAGCCCGACTAGCGGGAGGGCCCACGAGCAGTACTTC.

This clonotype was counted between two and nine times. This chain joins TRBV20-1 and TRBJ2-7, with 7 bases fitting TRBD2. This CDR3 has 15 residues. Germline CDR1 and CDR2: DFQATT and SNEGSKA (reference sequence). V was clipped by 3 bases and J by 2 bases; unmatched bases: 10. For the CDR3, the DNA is TGCAGTGCTAGTTCGGCGGGAGATCAACCCTACGAGCAGTACTTC. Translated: CSASSAGDQPYEQYF.

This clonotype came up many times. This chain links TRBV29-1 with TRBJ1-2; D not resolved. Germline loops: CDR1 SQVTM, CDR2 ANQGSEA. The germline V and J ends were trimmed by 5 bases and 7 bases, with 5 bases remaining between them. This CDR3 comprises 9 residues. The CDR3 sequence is CSVSGGYTF. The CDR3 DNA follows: TGCAGCGTTTCGGGTGGCTACACCTTC.

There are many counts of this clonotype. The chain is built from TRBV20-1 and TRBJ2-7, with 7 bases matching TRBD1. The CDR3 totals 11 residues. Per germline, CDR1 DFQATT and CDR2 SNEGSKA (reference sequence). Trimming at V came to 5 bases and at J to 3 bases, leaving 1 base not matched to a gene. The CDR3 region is CSARTGYEQYF. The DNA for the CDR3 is TGCAGTGCTCGGACAGGCTACGAGCAGTACTTC.

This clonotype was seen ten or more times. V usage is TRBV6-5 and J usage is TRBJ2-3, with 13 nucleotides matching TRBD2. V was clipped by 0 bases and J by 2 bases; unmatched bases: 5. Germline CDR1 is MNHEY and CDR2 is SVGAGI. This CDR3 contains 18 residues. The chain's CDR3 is CASSYSPGLAGITDTQYF. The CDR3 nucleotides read TGTGCCAGCAGTTACTCACCGGGACTAGCGGGAATCACAGATACGCAGTATTTT.

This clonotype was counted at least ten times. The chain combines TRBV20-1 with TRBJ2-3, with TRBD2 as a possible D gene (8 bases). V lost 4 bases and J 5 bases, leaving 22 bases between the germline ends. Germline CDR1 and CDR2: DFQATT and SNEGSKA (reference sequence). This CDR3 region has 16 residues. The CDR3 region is CSATALSGTARDTQYF. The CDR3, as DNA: TGCAGTGCTACAGCTCTTAGCGGGACAGCAAGAGATACGCAGTATTTT.

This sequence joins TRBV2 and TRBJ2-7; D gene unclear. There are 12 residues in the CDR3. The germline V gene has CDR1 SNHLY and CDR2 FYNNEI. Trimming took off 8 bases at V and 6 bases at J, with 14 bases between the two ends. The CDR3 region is CASGKSPREQYF. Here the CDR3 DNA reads TGTGCCAGCGGGAAGAGCCCTCGCGAGCAGTACTTC.

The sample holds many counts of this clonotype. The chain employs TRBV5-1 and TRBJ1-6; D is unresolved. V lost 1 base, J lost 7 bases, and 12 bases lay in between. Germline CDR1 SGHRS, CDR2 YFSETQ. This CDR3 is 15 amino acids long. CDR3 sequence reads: CASSLSTRHNSPLHF. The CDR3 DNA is TGCGCCAGCAGCTTGAGCACTCGCCACAATTCACCCCTCCACTTT.

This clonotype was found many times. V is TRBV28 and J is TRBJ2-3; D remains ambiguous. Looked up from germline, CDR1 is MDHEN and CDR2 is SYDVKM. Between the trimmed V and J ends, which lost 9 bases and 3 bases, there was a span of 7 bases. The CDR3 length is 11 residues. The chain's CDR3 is CASSETDTQYF. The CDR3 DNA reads TGTGCCAGTTCAGAAACAGATACGCAGTATTTT.

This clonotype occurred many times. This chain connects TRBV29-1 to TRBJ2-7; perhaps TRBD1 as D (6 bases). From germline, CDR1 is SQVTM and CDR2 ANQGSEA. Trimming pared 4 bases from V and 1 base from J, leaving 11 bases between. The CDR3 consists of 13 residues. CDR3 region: CSVVSGQSYEQYF. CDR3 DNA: TGCAGCGTTGTAAGTGGACAGTCCTACGAGCAGTACTTC.

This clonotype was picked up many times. CDR3 protein: CASSEQTEAFF. The CDR3 DNA reads TGTGCCAGCAGCGAGCAAACTGAAGCTTTCTTT. The chain recombines TRBV7-9 with TRBJ1-1; the D is unclear. CDR1 and CDR2 from the germline V gene are SEHNR and FQNEAQ (reference sequence). The V end lost 5 bases, the J end lost 5 bases, and 6 bases lay between the germline ends. The length of the CDR3 is 11 residues.

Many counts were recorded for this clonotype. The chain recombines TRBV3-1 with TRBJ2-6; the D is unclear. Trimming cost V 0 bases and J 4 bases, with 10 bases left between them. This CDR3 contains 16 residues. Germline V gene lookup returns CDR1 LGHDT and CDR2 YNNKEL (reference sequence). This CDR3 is CASSQDFESGANVLTF. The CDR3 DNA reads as TGTGCCAGCAGCCAAGATTTCGAATCCGGGGCCAACGTCCTGACTTTC.

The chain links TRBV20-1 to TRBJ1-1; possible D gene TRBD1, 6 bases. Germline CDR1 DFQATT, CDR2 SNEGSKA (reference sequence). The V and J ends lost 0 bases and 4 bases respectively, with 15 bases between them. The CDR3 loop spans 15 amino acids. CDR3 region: CSARDPSGAGTEAFF. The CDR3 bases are TGCAGTGCTAGAGATCCGTCAGGGGCAGGCACTGAAGCTTTCTTT.